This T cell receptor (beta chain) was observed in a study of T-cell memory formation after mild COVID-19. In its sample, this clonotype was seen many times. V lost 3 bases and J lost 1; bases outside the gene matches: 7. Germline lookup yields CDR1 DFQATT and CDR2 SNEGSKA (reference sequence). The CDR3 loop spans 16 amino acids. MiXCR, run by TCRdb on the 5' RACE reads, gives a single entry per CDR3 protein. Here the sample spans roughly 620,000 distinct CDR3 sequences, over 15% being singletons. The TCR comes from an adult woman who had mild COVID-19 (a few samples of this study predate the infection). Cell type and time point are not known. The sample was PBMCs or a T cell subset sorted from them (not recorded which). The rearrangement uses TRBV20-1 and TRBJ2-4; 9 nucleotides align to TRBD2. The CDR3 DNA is TGCAGTGCTAGGTTTATGGCGGGAGGGGCCAAAAACATTCAGTACTTC. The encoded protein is CSARFMAGGAKNIQYF.